This entry features one T cell receptor (beta chain) sequence. This sample is part of a study of blood T cell repertoires in COVID-19. At the level of the study: COVID-19 samples collected from the United States, Italy and Spain covered acute and convalescent phases. Sources were T cells, B-cell-depleted T cells, or PBMCs; the material itself was cDNA or gDNA.

Original data processing: Amplification from reference gene primers served as the basis for estimated nucleated cell counts. TCRdb's copy holds only in-frame clones and misses some; the assay was immunoSEQ multiplex PCR. Clone size and the V and J calls come from that table; the DNA yielded D and trimming. The sample includes approximately 240,000 clones, approximately 79% seen only once; the top ten take 3% to 4%. Sequences were obtained from peripheral blood. This TCR was sampled from a woman in her thirties or forties with active or convalescent COVID-19.

The CDR3 DNA reads as TGTGCCAGCAGCGCCACCAGGGCAATCTCTGGAAACACCATATATTTT. Protein sequence: CASSATRAISGNTIYF. This chain connects TRBV9 to TRBJ1-3; D is possibly TRBD1 (5 bases). Germline-derived CDR1 and CDR2 are SGDLS and YYNGEE. The CDR3 consists of 16 residues. V was clipped by 3 bases and J by 0 bases, with 13 bases between them.